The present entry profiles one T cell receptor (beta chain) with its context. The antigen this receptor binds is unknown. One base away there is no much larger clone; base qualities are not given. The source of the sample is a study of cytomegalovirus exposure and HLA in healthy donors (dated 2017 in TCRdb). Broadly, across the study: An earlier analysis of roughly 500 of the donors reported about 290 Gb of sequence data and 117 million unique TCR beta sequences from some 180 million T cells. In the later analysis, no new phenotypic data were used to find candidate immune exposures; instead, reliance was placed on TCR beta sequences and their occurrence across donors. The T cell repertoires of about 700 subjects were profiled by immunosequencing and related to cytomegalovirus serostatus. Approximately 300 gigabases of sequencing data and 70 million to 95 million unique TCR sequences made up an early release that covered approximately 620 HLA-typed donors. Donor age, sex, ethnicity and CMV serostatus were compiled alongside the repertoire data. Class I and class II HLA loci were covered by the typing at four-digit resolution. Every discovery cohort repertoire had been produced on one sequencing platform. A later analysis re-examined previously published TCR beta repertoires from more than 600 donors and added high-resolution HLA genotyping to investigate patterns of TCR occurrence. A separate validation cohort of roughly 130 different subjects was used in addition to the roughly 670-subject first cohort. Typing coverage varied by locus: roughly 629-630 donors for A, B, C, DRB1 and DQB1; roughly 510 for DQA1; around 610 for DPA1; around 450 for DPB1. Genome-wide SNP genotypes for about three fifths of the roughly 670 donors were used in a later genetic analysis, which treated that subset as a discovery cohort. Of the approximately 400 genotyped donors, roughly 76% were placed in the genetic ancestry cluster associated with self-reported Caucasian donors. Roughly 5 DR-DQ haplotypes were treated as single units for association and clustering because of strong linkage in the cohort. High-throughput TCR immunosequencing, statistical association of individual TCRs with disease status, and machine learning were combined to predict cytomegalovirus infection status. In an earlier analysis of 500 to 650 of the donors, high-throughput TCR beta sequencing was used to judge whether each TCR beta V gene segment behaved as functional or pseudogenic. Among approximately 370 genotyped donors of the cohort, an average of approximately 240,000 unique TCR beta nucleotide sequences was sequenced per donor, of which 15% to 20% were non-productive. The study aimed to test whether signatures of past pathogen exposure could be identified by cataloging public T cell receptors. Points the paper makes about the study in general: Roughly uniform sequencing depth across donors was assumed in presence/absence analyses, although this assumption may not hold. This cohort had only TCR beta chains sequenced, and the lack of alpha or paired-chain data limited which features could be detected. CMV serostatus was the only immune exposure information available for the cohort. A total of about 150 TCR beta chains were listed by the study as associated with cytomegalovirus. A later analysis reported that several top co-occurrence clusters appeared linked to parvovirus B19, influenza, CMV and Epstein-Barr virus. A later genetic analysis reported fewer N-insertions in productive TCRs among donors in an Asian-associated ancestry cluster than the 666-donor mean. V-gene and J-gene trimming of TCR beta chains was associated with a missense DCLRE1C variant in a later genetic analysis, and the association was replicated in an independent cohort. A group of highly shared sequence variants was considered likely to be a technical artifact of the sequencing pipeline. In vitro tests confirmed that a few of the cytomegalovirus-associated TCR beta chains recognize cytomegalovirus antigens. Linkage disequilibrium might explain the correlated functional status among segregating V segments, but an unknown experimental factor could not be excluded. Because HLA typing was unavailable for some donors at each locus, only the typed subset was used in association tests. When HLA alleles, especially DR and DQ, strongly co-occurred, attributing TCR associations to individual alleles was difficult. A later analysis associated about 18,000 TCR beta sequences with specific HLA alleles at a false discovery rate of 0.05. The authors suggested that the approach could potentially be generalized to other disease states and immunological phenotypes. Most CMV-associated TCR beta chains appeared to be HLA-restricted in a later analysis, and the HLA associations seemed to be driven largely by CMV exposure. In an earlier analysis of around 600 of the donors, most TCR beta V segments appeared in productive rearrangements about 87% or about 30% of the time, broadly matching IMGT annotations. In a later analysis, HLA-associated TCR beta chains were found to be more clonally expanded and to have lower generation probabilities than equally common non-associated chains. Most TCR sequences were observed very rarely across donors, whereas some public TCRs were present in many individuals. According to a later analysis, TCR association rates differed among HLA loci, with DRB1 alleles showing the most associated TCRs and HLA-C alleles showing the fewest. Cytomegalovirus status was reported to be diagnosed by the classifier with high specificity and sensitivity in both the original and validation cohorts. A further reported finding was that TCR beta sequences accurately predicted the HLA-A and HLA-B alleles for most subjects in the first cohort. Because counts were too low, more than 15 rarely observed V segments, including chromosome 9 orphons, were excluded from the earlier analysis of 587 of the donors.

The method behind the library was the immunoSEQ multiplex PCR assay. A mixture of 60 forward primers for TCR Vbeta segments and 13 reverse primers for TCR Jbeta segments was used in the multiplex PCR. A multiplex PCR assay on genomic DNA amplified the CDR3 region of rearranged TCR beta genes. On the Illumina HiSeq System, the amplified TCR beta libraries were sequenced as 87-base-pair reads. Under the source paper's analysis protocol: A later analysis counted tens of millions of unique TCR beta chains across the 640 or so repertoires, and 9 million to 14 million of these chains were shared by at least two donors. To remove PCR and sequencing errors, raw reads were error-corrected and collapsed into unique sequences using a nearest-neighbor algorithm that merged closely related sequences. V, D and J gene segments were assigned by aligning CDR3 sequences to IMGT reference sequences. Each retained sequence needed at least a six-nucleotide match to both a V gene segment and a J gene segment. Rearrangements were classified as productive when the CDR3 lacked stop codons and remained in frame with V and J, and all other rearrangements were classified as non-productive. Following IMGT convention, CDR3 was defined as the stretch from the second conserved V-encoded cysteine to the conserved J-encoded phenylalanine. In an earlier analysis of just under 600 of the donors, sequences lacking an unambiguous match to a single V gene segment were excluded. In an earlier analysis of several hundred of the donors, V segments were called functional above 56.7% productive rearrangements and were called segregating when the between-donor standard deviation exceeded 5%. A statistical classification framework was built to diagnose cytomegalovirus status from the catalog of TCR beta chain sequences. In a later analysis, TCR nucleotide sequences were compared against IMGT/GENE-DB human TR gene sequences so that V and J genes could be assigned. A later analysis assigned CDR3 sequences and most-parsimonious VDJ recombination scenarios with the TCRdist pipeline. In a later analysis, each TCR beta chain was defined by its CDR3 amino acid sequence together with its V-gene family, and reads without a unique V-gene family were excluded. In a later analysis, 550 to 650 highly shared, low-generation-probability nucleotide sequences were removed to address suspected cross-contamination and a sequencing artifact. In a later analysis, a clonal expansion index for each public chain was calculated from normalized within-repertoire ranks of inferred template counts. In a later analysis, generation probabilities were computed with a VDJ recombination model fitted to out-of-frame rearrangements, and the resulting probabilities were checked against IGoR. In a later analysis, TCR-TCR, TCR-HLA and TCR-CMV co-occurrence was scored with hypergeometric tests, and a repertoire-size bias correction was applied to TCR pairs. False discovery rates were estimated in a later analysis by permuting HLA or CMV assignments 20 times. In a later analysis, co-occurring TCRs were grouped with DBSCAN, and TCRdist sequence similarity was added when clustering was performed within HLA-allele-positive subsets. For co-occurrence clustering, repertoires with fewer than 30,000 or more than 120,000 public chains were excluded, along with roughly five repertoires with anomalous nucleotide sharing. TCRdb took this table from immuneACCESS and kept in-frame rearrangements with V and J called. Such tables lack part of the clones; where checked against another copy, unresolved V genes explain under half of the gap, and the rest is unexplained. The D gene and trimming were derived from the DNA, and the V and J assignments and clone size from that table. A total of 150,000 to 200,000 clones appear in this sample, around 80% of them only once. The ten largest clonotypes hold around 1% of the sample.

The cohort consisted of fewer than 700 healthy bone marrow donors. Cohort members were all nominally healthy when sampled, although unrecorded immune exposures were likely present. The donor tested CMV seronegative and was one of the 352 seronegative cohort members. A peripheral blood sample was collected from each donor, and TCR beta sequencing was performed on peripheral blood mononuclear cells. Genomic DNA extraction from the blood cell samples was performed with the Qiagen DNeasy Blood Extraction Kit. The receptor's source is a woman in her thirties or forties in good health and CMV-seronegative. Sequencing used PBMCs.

The nucleotide sequence reads as follows: TGTGCCAGCTCCACTTGGGAGGGGGACAATGAGCAGTTCTTC. Its translation is CASSTWEGDNEQFF. The V and J genes are TRBV18 and TRBJ2-1, and the D gene may be TRBD2, 7 bases matching. Between the V and J ends, shortened by 6 bases and 5 bases respectively, the junction contains 14 bases. Including cysteine and phenylalanine, the CDR3 has 14 amino acids. Of the read, only the CDR3 DNA is kept; its 42 bases are in frame from base 1. CDR1 KGHSH and CDR2 LQKENI were looked up in the germline V gene.